Presented here are 3 T cell receptor beta chains from one specimen sequenced in a study of T cells after yellow fever vaccination. TCRdb used MiXCR to reprocess the 5' RACE reads, holding one entry per CDR3 protein. The sample holds a few hundred thousand distinct CDR3 sequences, roughly 8.7% seen once. The sequenced sample was CD4+ T cells sorted from PBMCs, obtained 5 days after the yellow fever booster vaccination. The receptors derive from a man aged 18 to 30 who received the YFV17D yellow fever vaccine.

The table lists this clonotype with a few counts. The chain couples TRBV10-1 to TRBJ2-7; possibly TRBD1 for D (7 bases). There are 13 residues in the CDR3. V lost 7 bases and J 3 bases, leaving 13 bases between the germline ends. Germline V gene sequence: CDR1 WNHNN, CDR2 SYGVQD (reference sequence). For the CDR3, the DNA is TGCGCCAGCAAGGCGGGACAGCACTACGAGCAGTACGTC. Translation gives CASKAGQHYEQYV.

The CDR3: CASSTQGTWKFF. In DNA form, the CDR3 reads TGCGCCAGCAGCACACAGGGAACCTGGAAGTTCTTC. This rearrangement joins TRBV5-1 to TRBJ2-1, with TRBD1 as a possible D gene (6 bases). This CDR3 has 12 residues. Trimming left V 4 bases short and J 14 bases short, with 16 bases between. Germline V gene sequence: CDR1 SGHRS, CDR2 YFSETQ.

This clonotype was seen a few times. The V and J genes are TRBV7-9 and TRBJ2-4; D tentatively reads TRBD1 or TRBD2 (5 bases each). V was cut by 3 bases and J by 1 base, with 13 bases left in between. The CDR3 sequence is 16 residues long. Germline V lookup: CDR1 SEHNR, CDR2 FQNEAQ (reference sequence). The CDR3 region is CASSFRYEGAKNIQYF. The CDR3 DNA is TGTGCCAGCAGCTTTCGGTACGAGGGGGCCAAAAACATTCAGTACTTC.